The 23 T cell receptor beta chains listed next were all sequenced from one sample in a study of CD8+ T cells in alopecia areata (dated by TCRdb to 2016 to 2019). What this sample's time point label stands for: roughly 27 days on oral tofacitinib. Per the publication, the treatment or condition label means: oral pan-JAK inhibitor, 5-10 mg twice daily. To prepare the library, the immunoSEQ multiplex PCR assay was applied. RNA was extracted from all samples and reverse transcribed into cDNA as template for TCR sequencing. The source is immuneACCESS, and TCRdb retained only in-frame sequences with V and J called. Part of the clones is not carried over; for the studies checked, unresolved V genes explain less than half of this, and the remainder is unexplained. This sample gives approximately 150,000 clones in total; roughly 86% of them show up just once. Roughly 13% of the sample belongs to the ten largest clones.

The sample consisted of CD8+ T cells sorted from blood, taken at week 4, from a patient treated with tofacitinib. The source is a human donor with alopecia areata.

J is TRBJ2-5 and V is TRBV13, with 8 bases that match TRBD2. CDR1 and CDR2 (germline): PRHDT, FYEKMQ (reference sequence). J was trimmed by 5 bases and V by 5 bases; bases with no gene match: 10. This CDR3 contains 15 residues. The CDR3 region has the DNA TGTGCCAGCAGCGCCTCAGGAGCGGGGGAGGAGACCCAGTACTTC. Translated: CASSASGAGEETQYF.

Sample share makes this clone large. This chain links TRBV2 with TRBJ2-2; TRBD1 matches 8 bases. CDR1 SNHLY and CDR2 FYNNEI come from the germline V gene. This CDR3 is 15 amino acids long. With 7 bases clipped from V and 6 bases from J, the junction kept 10 bases outside the gene matches. CDR3 nucleotides: TGTGCCAGCAACCCGGGACAGGTGACCCCCGGGGAGCTGTTTTTT. Its translation: CASNPGQVTPGELFF.

The chain has TRBV9 and TRBJ2-1, with TRBD2 identical over 8 bases. The CDR3 totals 13 residues. Germline-derived CDR1 and CDR2 are SGDLS and YYNGEE. V lost 0 bases, J lost 9 bases, and 2 bases stayed unmatched. This CDR3 is CASSVVTSVEQFF. The CDR3, as DNA: TGTGCCAGCAGCGTAGTGACTAGCGTTGAGCAGTTCTTC.

In this sample, this clone turned up once. The chain recombines TRBV30 with TRBJ1-1; D is unclear. CDR1 is GTSNPN, CDR2 SVGIG, per germline (reference sequence). Trimming stripped 0 bases from V and 8 bases from J, with 4 bases between. This CDR3 has 10 residues. CDR3 bases: TGTGCCTGGAGTGTCATGGAAGCTTTCTTT. This sequence encodes CAWSVMEAFF.

V gene TRBV29-1 combines with J gene TRBJ2-7, with a possible D match to TRBD1 (6 bases). Trimming took 1 base from V and 1 from J, leaving 17 bases between them. Germline CDR1 reads SQVTM; CDR2 reads ANQGSEA. The CDR3 spans 16 residues. The CDR3 sequence: CSVEVTGWQGSYEQYF. CDR3 sequence (DNA): TGCAGCGTTGAAGTAACTGGGTGGCAGGGGTCCTACGAGCAGTACTTC.

This clone has a handful of counts. The rearrangement joins TRBV15 to TRBJ2-3, with D hard to call. Germline V gene lookup returns CDR1 LNHNV and CDR2 YYDKDF (reference sequence). Trimming took 3 bases from V and 6 from J, leaving 13 bases between them. There are 14 residues in the CDR3. The CDR3 loop is CATSSPSPMDTQYF. DNA of the CDR3: TGTGCCACCAGCAGCCCATCGCCTATGGATACGCAGTATTTT.

The V and J genes are TRBV27 and TRBJ2-3; possibly TRBD1 for D (6 bases). The CDR3 is made up of 15 amino acids. Germline CDR1 MNHEY, CDR2 SMNVEV (reference sequence). Trimming pared 2 bases from V and 11 bases from J, leaving 20 bases between. As DNA, the CDR3 is TGTGCCAGCAGTTTACCGACAGGTGGTCGGTTGAGGCAGTATTTT. It codes for CASSLPTGGRLRQYF.

The sample holds one count of this clone. Other nucleotide sequences from this sample produce the same CDR3. The chain joins TRBV5-1 to TRBJ2-1; TRBD2 matches at 7 bases. V was clipped by 0 bases and J by 0 bases; unmatched bases: 0. Germline values: CDR1 SGHRS, CDR2 YFSETQ. The CDR3 consists of 15 residues. The CDR3 region is CASSLGGSSYNEQFF. DNA for the CDR3: TGCGCCAGCAGCTTGGGCGGGAGCTCCTACAATGAGCAGTTCTTC.

The chain carries TRBV29-1 and TRBJ2-7; 9 nucleotides agree with TRBD1. V lost 7 bases to trimming and J lost 5 bases; unmatched junction nucleotides: 12. The CDR3 length is 14 residues. Germline lookup yields CDR1 SQVTM and CDR2 ANQGSEA. DNA for the CDR3: TGCAGCGAACAAACCGGGACAGGGAGCGACGAGCAGTACTTC. Its translation: CSEQTGTGSDEQYF.

The chain links TRBV5-6 to TRBJ2-2; possibly TRBD1 for D (5 bases). The CDR3 loop spans 15 amino acids. Per germline, CDR1 SGHDT and CDR2 YYEEEE. V was shortened by 0 bases and J by 2 bases, with 8 bases between the two germline ends. Written as DNA, the CDR3 is TGTGCCAGCAGCTTGGGGACAACAAACACCGGGGAGCTGTTTTTT. Translating gives CASSLGTTNTGELFF.

J is TRBJ1-1 and V is TRBV27, with D perhaps TRBD1 (6 bases). Germline V gene lookup returns CDR1 MNHEY and CDR2 SMNVEV (reference sequence). The CDR3 has 13 amino acids. Trimming removed 2 bases at V and 5 bases at J, with 9 bases between. The CDR3 sequence is CASSLTGWTEAFF. DNA of the CDR3: TGTGCCAGCAGTTTAACAGGGTGGACTGAAGCTTTCTTT.

The rearrangement uses TRBV2 and TRBJ2-1; D uncertain. CDR3 length: 14 amino acids. V lost 4 bases to trimming and J lost 0 bases, with 7 bases between them. Germline V gives CDR1 SNHLY, CDR2 FYNNEI. The CDR3, as DNA: TGTGCCAGCAGTGGCGGTAACTCCTACAATGAGCAGTTCTTC. Its translation is CASSGGNSYNEQFF.

The genes are TRBV27 and TRBJ2-3; D ambiguous. Trimming took off 5 bases at V and 6 bases at J, with 9 bases between the two ends. This CDR3 contains 12 residues. From germline, CDR1 is MNHEY and CDR2 SMNVEV (reference sequence). The DNA for the CDR3 is TGTGCCAGCAGTCGACTTGAGGATACGCAGTATTTT. This codes for CASSRLEDTQYF.

The chain has TRBV9 and TRBJ1-5, with TRBD1 matching over 9 bases. From germline, CDR1 is SGDLS and CDR2 YYNGEE. V shed 3 bases, J shed 7 bases, and the junction held 5 bases outside the gene matches. The CDR3 loop spans 14 amino acids. This CDR3 is CASSEGTGWQPQHF. Written as DNA, the CDR3 is TGTGCCAGCAGCGAAGGGACAGGGTGGCAGCCCCAGCATTTT.

The chain recombines TRBV2 with TRBJ2-7; 7 positions agree with TRBD1. CDR3 length: 12 residues. V was pared by 10 bases and J by 7 bases, with 10 bases of the junction left unmatched. CDR1 is SNHLY and CDR2 is FYNNEI in the germline V gene. The CDR3 DNA is TGTGCCACACAAGACAGGGACCAAGAGCAGTACTTC. It is translated as CATQDRDQEQYF.

This chain links TRBV30 with TRBJ1-1, with no clear D. This CDR3 has 11 amino acids. The V and J ends lost 5 bases and 4 bases respectively, with 8 bases between them. Germline V gene lookup returns CDR1 GTSNPN and CDR2 SVGIG (reference sequence). The CDR3 spells CAWVLGTEAFF. DNA of the CDR3: TGTGCCTGGGTTCTAGGCACTGAAGCTTTCTTT.

The rearrangement uses TRBV4-2 and TRBJ2-3; 7 nucleotides line up with TRBD2. The germline gives CDR1 LGHNA, CDR2 YNFKEQ. Trimming took 8 bases from V and 5 from J; bases not matched to a gene: 10. The CDR3 spans 14 residues. CDR3 protein: CASRLGEGEDTQYF. DNA of the CDR3: TGTGCCAGCCGACTGGGGGAGGGAGAAGATACGCAGTATTTT.

The rearrangement links TRBV29-1 to TRBJ2-1; TRBD1 matches at 7 bases. Per germline, CDR1 SQVTM and CDR2 ANQGSEA. This CDR3 spans 14 amino acids. V shed 2 bases and J 4 bases; nucleotides not matched to a gene: 5. The CDR3 DNA follows: TGCAGCGTTGAACCGACAGGGTGGTACAATGAGCAGTTCTTC. Translated, it gives CSVEPTGWYNEQFF.

This sequence joins TRBV4-1 and TRBJ1-1; no definite D call. The V end lost 3 bases, the J end lost 0 bases, and 17 bases lay between the germline ends. CDR1 and CDR2 (germline): MGHRA, YSYEKL. The CDR3 covers 17 residues. For the CDR3, the DNA is TGCGCCAGCAGCCAGACTGACCGATTCCCAATGAACACTGAAGCTTTCTTT. This gives the protein CASSQTDRFPMNTEAFF.

This clone appeared once. This chain links TRBV7-9 with TRBJ1-1, with D uncertain. The ends were cut back, 5 bases at V and 0 bases at J, with 7 bases in the middle. This CDR3 is 13 amino acids long. Germline lookup yields CDR1 SEHNR and CDR2 FQNEAQ (reference sequence). The CDR3 nucleotides are TGTGCCAGCAGCCCAGAGATGAACACTGAAGCTTTCTTT. Amino acids: CASSPEMNTEAFF. The whole variable domain, remainder taken from reference TRBV7-9 and TRBJ1-1, is DTGVSQNPRHKITKRGQNVTFRCDPISEHNRLYWYRQTLGQGPEFLTYFQNEAQLEKSRLLSDRFSAERPKGSFSTLEIQRTEQGDSAMYLCASSPEMNTEAFFGQGTRLTVV.

The chain recombines TRBV5-1 with TRBJ2-7, with TRBD1 identical over 7 bases. Germline V gene data show CDR1 as SGHRS and CDR2 as YFSETQ. J gave up 4 bases and V 0 bases, and 7 bases lay outside the gene matches. The CDR3 is 15 amino acids. CDR3 sequence: CASSLVRTGLYEQYF. The CDR3 DNA follows: TGCGCCAGCAGCTTGGTTAGGACAGGCTTATACGAGCAGTACTTC.

J is TRBJ1-1 and V is TRBV7-3, with 7 positions matching TRBD1. Germline CDR1 and CDR2: SGHTA and FQGTGA. The CDR3 has 15 residues. J lost 4 bases, V lost 6 bases, and 11 bases had no gene match. The DNA of the CDR3 is TGTGCCAGCAGTTGCTGTCGGACAGGCATCACTGAAGCTTTCTTT. This codes for CASSCCRTGITEAFF. Full variable domain (rest looked up from reference TRBV7-3 and TRBJ1-1): GAGVSQTPSNKVTEKGKYVELRCDPISGHTALYWYRQSLGQGPEFLIYFQGTGAADDSGLPNDRFFAVRPEGSVSTLKIQRTERGDSAVYLCASSCCRTGITEAFFGQGTRLTVV.

V and J are TRBV27 and TRBJ1-5; D is uncertain. V lost 3 bases and J lost 3, with 3 bases in between. This CDR3 comprises 12 residues. The germline CDR1 and CDR2 sequences are MNHEY and SMNVEV (reference sequence). The DNA of the CDR3 is TGTGCCAGCAGTTTTTTCAATCAGCCCCAGCATTTT. Its protein product is CASSFFNQPQHF.